This T cell receptor beta chain was profiled in a study of T cells expressing NK-cell markers. Overall study context: The authors derived TCR beta repertoires from sorted CD3+CD56+NKG2C+, CD3+CD56+NKG2C- and CD3+CD56-NKG2C+ T cells. HCMV seropositivity marked seven of the eight sequenced donors; one was seronegative.

Findings and caveats of the study: These clonotypes also led the CD3+CD56-NKG2C+ fraction in several donors. Five to seven of the donors carried dominant NKG2C+ clonotypes that took up 1.0-7.0% of their CD8+ T cells.

As for this clonotype: Antigen: not known.

TCRdb reprocessed the 5' RACE reads; each CDR3 protein has one entry and no DNA is given. The sample totals some 440,000 distinct CDR3 sequences; its top ten clones hold 1.4% to 1.5%. The clonotype originates from a woman in her forties or fifties in good health. What was sequenced was blood T cells: a sorted CD56 or NKG2C T cell subset, CD4+ or CD8+ T cells, or bulk PBMC T cells (not recorded which).

CDR3 sequence reads: CASSFSHGSTDTQYF. The chain uses TRBV12-3 or TRBV12-4 and TRBJ2-3. This CDR3 has 15 amino acids.